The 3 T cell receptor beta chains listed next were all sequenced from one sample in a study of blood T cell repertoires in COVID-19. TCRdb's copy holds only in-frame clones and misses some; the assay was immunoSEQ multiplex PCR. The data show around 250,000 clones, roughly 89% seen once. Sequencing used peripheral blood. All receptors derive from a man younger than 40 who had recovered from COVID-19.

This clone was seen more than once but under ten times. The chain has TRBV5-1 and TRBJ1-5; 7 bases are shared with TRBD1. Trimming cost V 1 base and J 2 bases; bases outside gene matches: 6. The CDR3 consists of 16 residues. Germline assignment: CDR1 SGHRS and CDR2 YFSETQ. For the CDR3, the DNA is TGCGCCAGCAGCTTGCGAGGGGGCAACGGCAATCAGCCCCAGCATTTT. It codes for CASSLRGGNGNQPQHF.

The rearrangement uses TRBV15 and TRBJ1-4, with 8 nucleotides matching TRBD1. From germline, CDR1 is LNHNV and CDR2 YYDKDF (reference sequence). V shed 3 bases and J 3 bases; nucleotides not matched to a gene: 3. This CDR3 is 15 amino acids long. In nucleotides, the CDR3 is TGTGCCACCAGCAGGCCGACAGGGGCTAATGAAAAACTGTTTTTT. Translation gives CATSRPTGANEKLFF.

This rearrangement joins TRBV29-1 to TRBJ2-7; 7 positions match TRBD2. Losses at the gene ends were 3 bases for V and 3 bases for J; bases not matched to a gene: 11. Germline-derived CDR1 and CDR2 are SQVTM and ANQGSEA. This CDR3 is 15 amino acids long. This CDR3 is CSVDGEGGPVYEQYF. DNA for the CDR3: TGCAGCGTTGACGGGGAGGGAGGCCCGGTCTACGAGCAGTACTTC.